The clone carrying this T cell receptor beta chain was seen only a few times. This sample stems from a study of follicular helper T cells after annual influenza vaccination. Sequencing of TCRB used Survey level resolution. Repertoires were generated with immunoSEQ multiplex PCR, while TCRdb's copy carries only in-frame clones and drops some. Here the sample spans 10,000 or so clones, roughly 80% being singletons. The source material was CXCR5- memory CD4+ T cells sorted from blood, sampled 6 weeks after influenza vaccination. The receptor was derived from an adult who received the influenza vaccine.

The chain's CDR3 is CASSPPAGGPDEQYF. Written as DNA, the CDR3 is TGTGCCAGCTCACCACCTGCGGGGGGGCCGGACGAGCAGTACTTC. The chain links TRBV18 to TRBJ2-7, with TRBD2 identical over 9 bases. CDR3 length: 15 amino acids. V was clipped by 0 bases and J by 5 bases; unmatched bases: 5. The germline V gene encodes CDR1 KGHSH and CDR2 LQKENI.